One and the same sample provided the 28 T cell receptor beta chains below, sequenced in a study of human T cells and chemical hapten exposure. The time point was: patch test 1, 2 weeks after DPC sensitization. Sample treatment: therapeutic diphenylcyclopropenone sensitization with weekly scalp DPC. TCRdb redid the calling of the RACE reads with MiXCR, one entry per CDR3 protein. The sample has approximately 400,000 distinct CDR3 sequences, 4% to 5.5% seen once. This specimen consisted of whole blood, obtained in connection with sensitization to the hapten diphenylcyclopropenone (DPC). All receptors derive from a woman aged 50 to 65 with alopecia areata. Some clones in this sample may be carry-over from other donors' samples.

This clonotype was recorded at least ten times. V is TRBV27 and J is TRBJ2-7; weak D call: TRBD2 (5 bases). The CDR3 sequence is 16 residues long. CDR1 is MNHEY, CDR2 SMNVEV, per germline (reference sequence). Deletions cut 4 bases from V and 0 bases from J, with 16 bases between. The DNA for the CDR3 is TGTGCCAGCAGTTCTCCCCGGGGTAGGAGCTCCTACGAGCAGTACTTC. This sequence encodes CASSSPRGRSSYEQYF.

This clonotype was seen only a few times. This chain uses TRBV2 with TRBJ1-1; D is unresolved. CDR1 SNHLY and CDR2 FYNNEI come from the germline V gene. The CDR3 contains 13 residues. The germline V and J ends were trimmed by 7 bases and 1 base, with 10 bases remaining between them. The CDR3 DNA follows: TGTGCCAGCACCCAAACACGGAACACTGAAGCTTTCTTT. It translates to CASTQTRNTEAFF.

This clonotype was found many times. This sequence joins TRBV20-1 and TRBJ2-3, with 8 positions matching TRBD2. CDR1 DFQATT and CDR2 SNEGSKA come from the germline V gene (reference sequence). V lost 2 bases and J lost 2; bases outside the gene matches: 9. The CDR3 totals 16 residues. The CDR3 coding sequence is TGCAGTGCTAGAACAAATTTAGCGGGGCCCACAGATACGCAGTATTTT. Amino acids: CSARTNLAGPTDTQYF.

The chain has TRBV20-1 and TRBJ2-7, with 8 bases identical to TRBD2. CDR1 is DFQATT, CDR2 SNEGSKA, per germline (reference sequence). Trimming at V came to 5 bases and at J to 1 base, leaving 7 bases not matched to a gene. The CDR3 has 14 residues. CDR3 residues: CSASRGGFSYEQYF. The CDR3 coding sequence is TGCAGTGCTTCTCGGGGGGGCTTTTCCTACGAGCAGTACTTC.

In its sample, this clonotype was seen a few times. The chain is built from TRBV11-2 and TRBJ2-5, with TRBD2 matching over 12 bases. The germline CDR1 and CDR2 sequences are SGHAT and FQNNGV. This CDR3 has 16 amino acids. J lost 0 bases, V lost 1 base, and 0 bases had no gene match. The CDR3 DNA follows: TGTGCCAGCAGCTTAGGGACTAGCGGGGACCAAGAGACCCAGTACTTC. Its translation is CASSLGTSGDQETQYF.

This clonotype was found a few times. The chain joins TRBV29-1 to TRBJ2-2; D assignment may be TRBD1 or TRBD2 (5 bases each). Germline CDR1 and CDR2: SQVTM and ANQGSEA. This CDR3 comprises 13 residues. Trimming took 6 bases from V and 2 from J, leaving 10 bases between them. CDR3 DNA sequence: TGCAGCGTGGGGGAAGGAAACACCGGGGAGCTGTTTTTT. This sequence encodes CSVGEGNTGELFF.

This clonotype was counted between two and nine times. The chain combines TRBV2 with TRBJ2-3, with D hard to call. There are 15 residues in the CDR3. V was trimmed by 4 bases and J by 4 bases, leaving 15 bases between them. Per the germline V gene, CDR1 is SNHLY and CDR2 is FYNNEI. CDR3 sequence reads: CASSVSSLEADTQYF. The DNA for the CDR3 is TGTGCCAGCAGTGTGAGCAGTTTGGAAGCAGATACGCAGTATTTT.

This clonotype was seen ten or more times. The rearrangement uses TRBV11-2 and TRBJ2-5, with D perhaps matching TRBD1 (6 bases). This CDR3 contains 13 residues. The germline CDR1 and CDR2 sequences are SGHAT and FQNNGV. V lost 1 base and J 3 bases, leaving 6 bases between the germline ends. The CDR3 DNA sequence: TGTGCCAGCAGCTTAGGGACAGAAGAGACCCAGTACTTC. Translating it yields CASSLGTEETQYF. The full variable domain, its missing parts supplied by reference TRBV11-2 and TRBJ2-5, is EAGVAQSPRYKIIEKRQSVAFWCNPISGHATLYWYQQILGQGPKLLIQFQNNGVVDDSQLPKDRFSAERLKGVDSTLKIQPAKLEDSAVYLCASSLGTEETQYFGPGTRLLVL.

This clonotype was recorded a few times. The chain has TRBV7-7 and TRBJ2-5, with 9 bases matching TRBD1. Trimming removed 5 bases from V and 5 bases from J; junction bases left unmatched: 6. This CDR3 contains 14 residues. Germline lookup yields CDR1 SSHAT and CDR2 FNYEAQ (reference sequence). This chain's CDR3 is CASSRDRVGETQYF. The CDR3 DNA follows: TGTGCCAGCAGCCGGGACAGGGTCGGCGAGACCCAGTACTTC.

The chain employs TRBV29-1 and TRBJ2-7; TRBD1 is a possible D gene (6 bases). Per the germline V gene, CDR1 is SQVTM and CDR2 is ANQGSEA. The V end was cut by 3 bases, the J end by 0 bases, with 9 bases between. This CDR3 has 13 residues. Here the CDR3 DNA reads TGCAGCGTTGATGTGGACAGCTCCTACGAGCAGTACTTC. Translation: CSVDVDSSYEQYF.

This clonotype was counted at least ten times. The genes are TRBV5-1 and TRBJ1-1, with a tentative D call TRBD1 (6 bases). The CDR3 consists of 13 residues. Germline-derived CDR1 and CDR2 are SGHRS and YFSETQ. Trimming took off 2 bases at V and 4 bases at J, with 9 bases between the two ends. The CDR3 loop reads CASSFGQPTEAFF. The CDR3 region has the DNA TGCGCCAGCAGCTTCGGACAGCCCACTGAAGCTTTCTTT.

The table lists this clonotype with many counts. The chain is built from TRBV7-2 and TRBJ2-7; no reliable D call. CDR1 is SGHTA and CDR2 is FQGNSA in the germline V gene. The CDR3 runs to 13 residues. The germline V and J ends were trimmed by 5 bases and 3 bases, with 11 bases remaining between them. CDR3 residues: CASSPNGRYEQYF. As DNA, the CDR3 is TGTGCCAGCAGCCCAAACGGCCGCTACGAGCAGTACTTC.

This clonotype was seen only a few times. V is TRBV20-1 and J is TRBJ2-7; tentatively, D is TRBD2 (5 bases). Germline V gene lookup returns CDR1 DFQATT and CDR2 SNEGSKA (reference sequence). V was trimmed by 1 base and J by 0 bases, leaving 10 bases between them. The CDR3 has 14 residues. The CDR3 nucleotides read TGCAGTGCTAGAGGTAGCGACCACTCCTACGAGCAGTACTTC. Its protein product is CSARGSDHSYEQYF.

There are many counts of this clonotype. The chain joins TRBV5-6 to TRBJ1-1; D unresolved. The CDR3 sequence is 12 residues long. V lost 0 bases to trimming and J lost 6 bases, with 6 bases between them. Germline V lookup: CDR1 SGHDT, CDR2 YYEEEE. Written as DNA, the CDR3 is TGTGCCAGCAGCTTGGGGGAATCTGAAGCTTTCTTT. It codes for CASSLGESEAFF. Full variable domain (missing parts from reference TRBV5-6 and TRBJ1-1): DAGVTQSPTHLIKTRGQQVTLRCSPKSGHDTVSWYQQALGQGPQFIFQYYEEEERQRGNFPDRFSGHQFPNYSSELNVNALLLGDSALYLCASSLGESEAFFGQGTRLTVV.

In this sample, this clonotype turned up many times. J is TRBJ2-3 and V is TRBV5-6, with D hard to call. V was clipped by 5 bases and J by 6 bases, with 16 bases between them. CDR3 length: 14 amino acids. CDR1 and CDR2 (germline): SGHDT, YYEEEE. The CDR3 loop is CASSLPPFRDTQYF. CDR3 sequence (DNA): TGTGCCAGCAGTTTACCCCCATTCAGGGATACGCAGTATTTT.

This clonotype was counted many times. This chain uses TRBV12-3 or TRBV12-4 with TRBJ1-1, with 9 bases fitting TRBD1. The CDR3 sequence is 13 residues long. Trimming removed 6 bases from V and 7 bases from J; junction bases left unmatched: 6. For the CDR3, the DNA is TGTGCCAGCAGGTTACAGGGGGCGGGTGAAGCTTTCTTT. It encodes CASRLQGAGEAFF.

The chain is built from TRBV6-2 or TRBV6-3 and TRBJ2-6; tentatively, D is TRBD1 (5 bases). Germline lookup yields CDR1 MNHEY and CDR2 SVGEGT. With 5 bases removed from V and 0 bases from J, the gap between germline ends came to 11 bases. This CDR3 contains 16 residues. In DNA, the CDR3 is TGTGCCAGCAGTAAAATCAGGGCCTCTGGGGCCAACGTCCTGACTTTC. It specifies CASSKIRASGANVLTF.

This clonotype has ten or more counts. The V gene is TRBV12-3 or TRBV12-4, the J gene TRBJ2-3; no firm D call. The CDR3 length is 15 residues. The ends were cut back, 3 bases at V and 0 bases at J, with 10 bases in the middle. The CDR3 is CASSFFSGSTDTQYF. DNA for the CDR3: TGTGCCAGCAGTTTTTTCTCCGGTAGCACAGATACGCAGTATTTT.

This clonotype was observed a few times. This rearrangement joins TRBV4-3 to TRBJ1-6; 10 nucleotides line up with TRBD1. This CDR3 contains 16 residues. Germline loops: CDR1 LGHNA, CDR2 YSLEER. The trim removed 2 bases at V and 10 bases at J, leaving 8 bases unmatched. CDR3 coding DNA: TGCGCCAGCAGCCAAACAACCGGGACAGGGGCCTCACCCCTCCACTTT. Its translation: CASSQTTGTGASPLHF.

This clonotype was observed a few times. V gene TRBV7-9 combines with J gene TRBJ1-6, with 7 nucleotides matching TRBD1. V dropped 5 bases and J dropped 0; count of bases not matched to a gene: 7. CDR1 and CDR2 from the germline V gene are SEHNR and FQNEAQ (reference sequence). The CDR3 has 17 residues. This chain's CDR3 is CASSPQGGSSYNSPLHF. The CDR3 coding sequence is TGTGCCAGCAGCCCGCAGGGGGGGAGCTCCTATAATTCACCCCTCCACTTT.

This clonotype was counted ten times or more. The chain combines TRBV11-2 with TRBJ1-4, with TRBD1 identical over 7 bases. Germline V CDR1 and CDR2: SGHAT, FQNNGV. With 4 bases clipped from V and 12 bases from J, the junction kept 11 bases outside the gene matches. The CDR3 has 14 amino acids. The CDR3 DNA follows: TGTGCCAGCAGCTCAATGATAACAGGGGCGGAACTGTTTTTT. This sequence encodes CASSSMITGAELFF.

This clonotype was recorded many times. The CDR3: CASSLGAQGTKNIQYF. In DNA, the CDR3 is TGTGCCAGCAGCTTGGGGGCACAGGGGACCAAAAACATTCAGTACTTC. The chain employs TRBV7-2 and TRBJ2-4, with 7 bases that match TRBD1. Germline CDR1 reads SGHTA; CDR2 reads FQGNSA. The CDR3 runs to 16 residues. The V gene end was trimmed by 3 bases and the J gene end by 2 bases; junction bases not matched to a gene: 7.

This clonotype was seen at least ten times. The chain joins TRBV5-1 to TRBJ2-3; D not resolved. The CDR3 totals 13 residues. Germline loops: CDR1 SGHRS, CDR2 YFSETQ. V was cut by 0 bases and J by 4 bases, with 6 bases left in between. CDR3 sequence: CASSLEGSDTQYF. As DNA, the CDR3 is TGCGCCAGCAGCTTGGAAGGGTCAGATACGCAGTATTTT.

A remark on this clonotype: This may be a read error, as it is one base from a much larger clone. The chain carries TRBV28 and TRBJ2-1, with D perhaps TRBD1 or TRBD2 (5 bases each). Germline CDR1 is MDHEN and CDR2 is SYDVKM. V lost 6 bases, J lost 6 bases, and 18 bases lay in between. CDR3 length: 15 residues. The DNA for the CDR3 is TGTGCCAGCAGCCTCTCGAGGGGCTCGTCCAATGAGCAGTTCTTC. This translates into CASSLSRGSSNEQFF.

This clonotype has only a few counts. This rearrangement joins TRBV6-2 or TRBV6-3 to TRBJ1-1; unclear D gene. V lost 4 bases and J 11 bases, leaving 11 bases between the germline ends. The V gene's germline CDR1 is MNHEY and CDR2 SVGEGT. This CDR3 comprises 11 residues. The CDR3 DNA reads as TGTGCCAGCAGTTTTAAGTCGAAGGCTTTCTTT. It translates to CASSFKSKAFF.

In its sample, this clonotype was seen a few times. The rearrangement links TRBV28 to TRBJ1-5; a weak D match, TRBD1 (6 bases). The V and J ends lost 5 bases and 6 bases respectively, with 14 bases between them. The CDR3 runs to 14 residues. Germline assignment: CDR1 MDHEN and CDR2 SYDVKM. CDR3 amino acids: CASSTGQPSQPQHF. Here the CDR3 DNA reads TGTGCCAGCAGTACCGGACAGCCAAGTCAGCCCCAGCATTTT.

This clonotype was detected many times. The chain is built from TRBV7-2 and TRBJ2-1; TRBD1 is a possible D gene (5 bases). Germline lookup yields CDR1 SGHTA and CDR2 FQGNSA. Trimming shortened V by 5 bases and J by 9 bases, and 11 bases separated the two germline ends. CDR3 size: 12 residues. CDR3 loop: CASSNQGAEQFF. CDR3 sequence (DNA): TGTGCCAGCAGCAATCAGGGTGCTGAGCAGTTCTTC. Together with reference TRBV7-2 and TRBJ2-1, the CDR3 gives the full variable domain: GAGVSQSPSNKVTEKGKDVELRCDPISGHTALYWYRQSLGQGLEFLIYFQGNSAPDKSGLPSDRFSAERTGGSVSTLTIQRTQQEDSAVYLCASSNQGAEQFFGPGTRLTVL.

The chain is built from TRBV4-2 and TRBJ1-6, with D possibly TRBD1 on 5 matching bases. Germline CDR1 and CDR2: LGHNA and YNFKEQ. The CDR3 is 16 residues long. V was clipped by 1 base and J by 6 bases, with 13 bases between them. In nucleotides, the CDR3 is TGTGCCAGCAGCCAAGGGGGGGTCGAGGGTAATTCACCCCTCCACTTT. Translation: CASSQGGVEGNSPLHF.